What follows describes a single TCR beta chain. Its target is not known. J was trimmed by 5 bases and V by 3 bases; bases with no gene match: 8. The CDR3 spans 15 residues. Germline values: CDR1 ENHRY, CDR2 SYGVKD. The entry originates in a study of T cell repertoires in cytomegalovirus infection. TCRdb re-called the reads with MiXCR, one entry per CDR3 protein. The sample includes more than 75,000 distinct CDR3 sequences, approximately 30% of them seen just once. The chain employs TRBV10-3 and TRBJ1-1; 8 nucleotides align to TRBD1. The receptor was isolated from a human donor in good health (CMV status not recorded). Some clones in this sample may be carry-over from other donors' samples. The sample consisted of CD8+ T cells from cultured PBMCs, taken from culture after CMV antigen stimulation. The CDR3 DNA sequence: TGTGCCATCAGTGAACCGGGACAGGCGGGAACTGAAGCTTTCTTT. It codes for CAISEPGQAGTEAFF.